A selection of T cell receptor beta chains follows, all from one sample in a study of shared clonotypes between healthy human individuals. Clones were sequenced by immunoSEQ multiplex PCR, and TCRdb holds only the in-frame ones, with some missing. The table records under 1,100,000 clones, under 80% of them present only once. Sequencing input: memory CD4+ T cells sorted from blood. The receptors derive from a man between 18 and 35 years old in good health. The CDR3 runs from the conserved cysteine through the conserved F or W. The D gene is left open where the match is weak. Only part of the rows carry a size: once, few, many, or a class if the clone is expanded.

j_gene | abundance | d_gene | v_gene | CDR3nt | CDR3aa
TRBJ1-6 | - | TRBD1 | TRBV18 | TGTGCCAGCTCATCACAGGGGCTAACCAATTCACCCCTCCACTTT | CASSSQGLTNSPLHF
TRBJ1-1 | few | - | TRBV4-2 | TGTGCCAGCAGCCAAGAAGTGTTCGGCACTGAAGCTTTCTTT | CASSQEVFGTEAFF
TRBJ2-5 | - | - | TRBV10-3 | TGTGCCATCAGTGAGGTAAAAGAGACCCAGTACTTC | CAISEVKETQYF
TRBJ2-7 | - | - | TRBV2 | TGTGCCAGCAGTGAGTCACGGGGTTTAATAACCTACGAGCAGTACTTC | CASSESRGLITYEQYF
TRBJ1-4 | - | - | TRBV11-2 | TGTGCCAGCAGCTCACAGGGATATGAAAAACTGTTTTTT | CASSSQGYEKLFF
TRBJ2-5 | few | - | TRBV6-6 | TGTGCCAGCACGGGCGTCGAGACCCAGTACTTC | CASTGVETQYF
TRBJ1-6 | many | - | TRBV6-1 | TGTGCCAGCAGTGAGGGTCGGGTCTCCTATAATTCACCCCTCCACTTT | CASSEGRVSYNSPLHF
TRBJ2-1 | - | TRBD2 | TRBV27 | TGTGCCAGCAGTTCCGGCAAAGCGGGGGGGCGGGATGAGCAGTTCTTC | CASSSGKAGGRDEQFF
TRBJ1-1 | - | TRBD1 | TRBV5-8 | TGTGCCAGCAGCTTGGTTTACAGGGGGAACACTGAAGCTTTCTTT | CASSLVYRGNTEAFF
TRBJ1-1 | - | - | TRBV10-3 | TGTGCCATCAGTGAGGAGGAAGGGTTGAACACTGAAGCTTTCTTT | CAISEEEGLNTEAFF
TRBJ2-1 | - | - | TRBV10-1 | TGCGCCAGCAGTGAGTCGATAAGGGTAGAGCAGTTCTTC | CASSESIRVEQFF
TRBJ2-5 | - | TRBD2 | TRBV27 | TGTGCCAGCAGTTTGGGGCTAGCGGGAGGGCCGGCAGAGACCCAGTACTTC | CASSLGLAGGPAETQYF
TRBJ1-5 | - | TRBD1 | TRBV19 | TGTGCCAGTAGGCAGGGGGCTAATCCGCCCCAGCATTTT | CASRQGANPPQHF
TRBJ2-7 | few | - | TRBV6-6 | TGTGCCTCTGCGGTCGGGGCTTGGTACGAGCAGTACTTC | CASAVGAWYEQYF
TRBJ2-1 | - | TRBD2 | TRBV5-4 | TGTGCCAGCAGCTCGGGACTAGGTTCCTACAATGAGCAGTTCTTC | CASSSGLGSYNEQFF
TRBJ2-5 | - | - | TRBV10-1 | TGCGCCAGCAGTGAAGCTTTGGGAGAGACCCAGTACTTC | CASSEALGETQYF
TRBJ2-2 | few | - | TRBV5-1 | TGCGCCAGCAGCTCGCAGGGAAATAGCGGGGAGCTGTTTTTT | CASSSQGNSGELFF
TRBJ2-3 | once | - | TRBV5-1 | TGCGCCAGCAGCTCCGGGGATCGCTACACAGATACGCAGTATTTT | CASSSGDRYTDTQYF
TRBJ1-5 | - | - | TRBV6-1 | TGTGCCAGCCGAAATCAGGGAGGCGGCAATCAGCCCCAGCATTTT | CASRNQGGGNQPQHF
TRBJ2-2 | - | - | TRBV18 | TGTGCCAGCTCACCACAACAGAACACCGGGGAGCTGTTTTTT | CASSPQQNTGELFF
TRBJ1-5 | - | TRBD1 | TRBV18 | TGTGCCAGCTCACCAGGTCTCCAGGGACAGAATCAGCCCCAGCATTTT | CASSPGLQGQNQPQHF
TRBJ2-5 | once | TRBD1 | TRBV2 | TGTGCCAGCAGGGGACAGCCGACAGAGACCCAGTACTTC | CASRGQPTETQYF
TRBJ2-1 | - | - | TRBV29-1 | TGCAGCGCCCAAAGCCGTAAGTACAATGAGCAGTTCTTC | CSAQSRKYNEQFF
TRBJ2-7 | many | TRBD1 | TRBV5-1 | TGCGCCAGCAGCTTCGGAACACCGGGACAGGCCCTGAGGGAGCAGTACTTC | CASSFGTPGQALREQYF
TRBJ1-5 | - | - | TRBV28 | TGTGCCAGCAGGGAATCGGCCAGGTTGGGCAATCAGCCCCAGCATTTT | CASRESARLGNQPQHF
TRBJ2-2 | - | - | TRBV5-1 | TGCGCCAGCAGCGGGGGCACGGGGACCGGGGAGCTGTTTTTT | CASSGGTGTGELFF
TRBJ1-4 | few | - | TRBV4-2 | TGTGCCAGCAGCCAAGAGGTCCTAACCGGAACTAATGAAAAACTGTTTTTT | CASSQEVLTGTNEKLFF
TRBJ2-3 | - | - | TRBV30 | TGTGCCTGGAGTTCGTTAACAGGATCAGATACGCAGTATTTT | CAWSSLTGSDTQYF
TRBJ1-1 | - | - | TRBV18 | TGTGCCAGCTCACCAGCCCAGGGGAACACTGAAGCTTTCTTT | CASSPAQGNTEAFF
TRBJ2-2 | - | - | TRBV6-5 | TGTGCCAGCCGACAGTCCGGGGAGCTGTTTTTT | CASRQSGELFF
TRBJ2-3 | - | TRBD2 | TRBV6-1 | TGTGCCAGCAGTGAAGTAGGCGGGAGTATTGCAGATACGCAGTATTTT | CASSEVGGSIADTQYF
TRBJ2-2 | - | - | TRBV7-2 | TGTGCCAGCAGCTCTAGGACCAACACCGGGGAGCTGTTTTTT | CASSSRTNTGELFF
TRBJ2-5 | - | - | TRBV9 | TGTGCCAGCAGCTCCCCCCGTCTGGGGATTCAAGAGACCCAGTACTTC | CASSSPRLGIQETQYF
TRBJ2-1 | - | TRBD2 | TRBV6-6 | TGTGCCAGCAGTTTGACTAGCGGACCTAATGAGCAGTTCTTC | CASSLTSGPNEQFF
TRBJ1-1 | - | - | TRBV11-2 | TGTGCCAGCAGCTTAAGGACCTCGGATACTGAAGCTTTCTTT | CASSLRTSDTEAFF
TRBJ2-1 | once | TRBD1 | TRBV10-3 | TGTGCCATCAGGAACGGACAGGGGGCAGTCAATGAGCAGTTCTTC | CAIRNGQGAVNEQFF